This is a list of T cell receptor beta chains from one sample in a study of human T cells and chemical hapten exposure. TCRdb passed the RACE reads through MiXCR, listing each CDR3 protein once. The table shows roughly 50,000 distinct CDR3 sequences, with 9.9% occurring only once. Sequencing was performed on whole blood, taken in connection with sensitization to the hapten diphenylcyclopropenone (DPC). The receptors here all came from a woman in her thirties or forties with alopecia areata. Some clones in this sample may be carry-over from other donors' samples. Both conserved end residues are part of each CDR3. Each record gives: D gene, V gene, clone size, J gene, CDR3 protein, CDR3 DNA. The D gene is left open where the match is weak. Size values are once, few and many counts, or a class for expanded clones, and some rows have none.

D: .
V: TRBV4-1
size: many
J: TRBJ1-1
CDR3: CASSQAFRGRTEAFF
DNA: TGCGCCAGCAGCCAAGCGTTCAGGGGTAGGACTGAAGCTTTCTTT

D: .
V: TRBV21-1
size: few
J: TRBJ2-1
CDR3: CASSKKPGFNEQFF
DNA: TGTGCCAGCAGCAAAAAGCCGGGATTCAATGAGCAGTTCTTC

D: .
V: TRBV10-3
size: .
J: TRBJ1-6
CDR3: CAISESSYNSPLHF
DNA: TGTGCCATCAGTGAGAGCTCCTATAATTCACCCCTCCACTTT

D: .
V: TRBV5-1
size: few
J: TRBJ2-7
CDR3: CASSLASGMGEQYF
DNA: TGCGCCAGCAGCTTGGCGTCAGGGATGGGAGAGCAGTACTTC

D: TRBD1
V: TRBV12-3/TRBV12-4
size: few
J: TRBJ2-7
CDR3: CASSLYRGLYSEQYF
DNA: TGTGCCAGCAGTTTGTACAGGGGTCTATACTCCGAGCAGTACTTC

D: .
V: TRBV10-3
size: .
J: TRBJ2-7
CDR3: CAISESGQGDDEQYF
DNA: TGTGCCATCAGTGAGTCGGGGCAGGGTGACGACGAGCAGTACTTC

D: .
V: TRBV11-3
size: .
J: TRBJ1-1
CDR3: CASSLRTAVFNTEAFF
DNA: TGTGCCAGCAGCCTCCGGACGGCAGTGTTTAACACTGAAGCTTTCTTT

D: .
V: TRBV6-6
size: many
J: TRBJ1-5
CDR3: CASSYPIEDQPQHF
DNA: TGTGCCAGCAGTTACCCCATAGAGGATCAGCCCCAGCATTTT

D: TRBD1
V: TRBV7-6
size: many
J: TRBJ1-2
CDR3: CASSLATGSYGYTF
DNA: TGTGCCAGCAGCTTAGCGACAGGGTCCTATGGCTACACCTTC

D: .
V: TRBV7-2
size: many
J: TRBJ1-2
CDR3: CASSLGAVANYGYTF
DNA: TGTGCCAGCAGCTTGGGGGCAGTAGCTAACTATGGCTACACCTTC

D: .
V: TRBV6-1
size: many
J: TRBJ1-1
CDR3: CASRGAYTEAFF
DNA: TGTGCCAGCAGGGGGGCTTACACTGAAGCTTTCTTT

D: .
V: TRBV19
size: .
J: TRBJ1-4
CDR3: CASSIEARPGEKLFF
DNA: TGTGCCAGTAGTATTGAAGCCCGGCCGGGGGAAAAACTGTTTTTT

D: .
V: TRBV20-1
size: many
J: TRBJ1-1
CDR3: CSAPRNTEAFF
DNA: TGCAGTGCTCCGAGGAACACTGAAGCTTTCTTT

D: .
V: TRBV7-8
size: many
J: TRBJ1-1
CDR3: CASSLSMNTEAFF
DNA: TGTGCCAGCAGCCTCTCCATGAACACTGAAGCTTTCTTT

D: TRBD2
V: TRBV5-4
size: .
J: TRBJ2-3
CDR3: CASSKGLAGATDTQYF
DNA: TGTGCCAGCAGCAAAGGACTAGCGGGCGCCACAGATACGCAGTATTTT

D: TRBD1
V: TRBV4-1
size: .
J: TRBJ2-7
CDR3: CASSQDGTGGRYEQYF
DNA: TGCGCCAGCAGCCAAGATGGGACAGGGGGCCGGTACGAGCAGTACTTC

D: .
V: TRBV2
size: .
J: TRBJ1-1
CDR3: CASARGGPNTEAFF
DNA: TGTGCCAGCGCCCGTGGGGGGCCGAACACTGAAGCTTTCTTT

D: .
V: TRBV4-2
size: many
J: TRBJ1-4
CDR3: CASSQDPLGSEFNEKLFF
DNA: TGTGCCAGCAGCCAAGATCCGTTGGGGAGCGAATTCAATGAAAAACTGTTTTTT

D: .
V: TRBV7-9
size: few
J: TRBJ2-3
CDR3: CASSPSPPGYSADTQYF
DNA: TGTGCCAGCAGCCCGAGTCCCCCGGGATACAGTGCAGATACGCAGTATTTT

D: .
V: TRBV6-1
size: .
J: TRBJ2-7
CDR3: CALGDYEQYF
DNA: TGTGCTCTGGGAGATTACGAGCAGTACTTC

D: .
V: TRBV29-1
size: few
J: TRBJ1-1
CDR3: CSVFRTAGTEAFF
DNA: TGCAGCGTTTTCCGGACTGCGGGCACTGAAGCTTTCTTT

D: TRBD2
V: TRBV7-3
size: few
J: TRBJ2-3
CDR3: CASSLLAGGWSTDTQYF
DNA: TGTGCCAGCAGCTTACTAGCGGGGGGGTGGAGCACAGATACGCAGTATTTT

D: .
V: TRBV30
size: .
J: TRBJ1-1
CDR3: CAWSLGQDGEAFF
DNA: TGTGCCTGGAGTTTGGGGCAGGATGGTGAAGCTTTCTTT

D: TRBD2
V: TRBV7-3
size: few
J: TRBJ2-1
CDR3: CASSPGGGAREQFF
DNA: TGTGCCAGCAGCCCGGGCGGGGGGGCCCGGGAGCAGTTCTTC

D: .
V: TRBV28
size: many
J: TRBJ2-7
CDR3: CASSLHSYEQYF
DNA: TGTGCCAGCAGTTTACATTCCTACGAGCAGTACTTC

D: .
V: TRBV29-1
size: few
J: TRBJ2-6
CDR3: CSVTGLGANVLTF
DNA: TGCAGCGTTACAGGGCTAGGGGCCAACGTCCTGACTTTC

D: TRBD1
V: TRBV20-1
size: few
J: TRBJ1-2
CDR3: CSAKLPGQGIRGYTF
DNA: TGCAGTGCCAAACTACCGGGACAGGGGATACGTGGCTACACCTTC

D: .
V: TRBV7-2
size: .
J: TRBJ2-7
CDR3: CASSLTVQSYEQYF
DNA: TGTGCCAGCAGCCTGACAGTACAATCCTACGAGCAGTACTTC

D: TRBD1
V: TRBV18
size: few
J: TRBJ1-1
CDR3: CASSPDRGNTEAFF
DNA: TGTGCCAGCTCACCGGACAGGGGGAACACTGAAGCTTTCTTT

D: TRBD1
V: TRBV5-1
size: few
J: TRBJ2-2
CDR3: CARRTGGYGELFF
DNA: TGCGCCAGAAGGACAGGGGGTTACGGGGAGCTGTTTTTT

D: .
V: TRBV19
size: few
J: TRBJ2-7
CDR3: CASSNGPAEQYF
DNA: TGTGCCAGTAGTAACGGGCCCGCGGAGCAGTACTTC

D: .
V: TRBV20-1
size: .
J: TRBJ2-3
CDR3: CSATSQTAGPPDTQYF
DNA: TGCAGTGCTACCAGTCAGACGGCCGGGCCTCCAGATACGCAGTATTTT

D: .
V: TRBV4-2
size: many
J: TRBJ1-1
CDR3: CASSQDPGPKAFF
DNA: TGTGCCAGCAGCCAAGATCCCGGACCCAAAGCTTTCTTT

D: .
V: TRBV7-8
size: few
J: TRBJ1-3
CDR3: CASSRRGNTIYF
DNA: TGTGCCAGCAGCAGGCGGGGAAACACCATATATTTT

D: TRBD2
V: TRBV4-1
size: few
J: TRBJ2-7
CDR3: CASSQGLAGEQYF
DNA: TGCGCCAGCAGCCAAGGACTAGCGGGGGAGCAGTACTTC

D: .
V: TRBV29-1
size: .
J: TRBJ2-5
CDR3: CSVRGSGETQYF
DNA: TGCAGCGTACGGGGGTCGGGAGAGACCCAGTACTTC

D: .
V: TRBV7-8
size: many
J: TRBJ1-1
CDR3: CASSGTIGNTEAFF
DNA: TGTGCCAGCAGCGGGACAATTGGTAACACTGAAGCTTTCTTT

D: .
V: TRBV6-1
size: .
J: TRBJ1-4
CDR3: CASTILLEGKLFF
DNA: TGTGCCAGCACGATTTTGTTGGAAGGAAAACTGTTTTTT

D: .
V: TRBV29-1
size: .
J: TRBJ1-5
CDR3: CSVESDHTQHF
DNA: TGCAGCGTCGAAAGCGACCACACCCAGCATTTT

D: .
V: TRBV25-1
size: many
J: TRBJ2-1
CDR3: CACRDEQFF
DNA: TGTGCCTGTAGGGATGAGCAGTTCTTC